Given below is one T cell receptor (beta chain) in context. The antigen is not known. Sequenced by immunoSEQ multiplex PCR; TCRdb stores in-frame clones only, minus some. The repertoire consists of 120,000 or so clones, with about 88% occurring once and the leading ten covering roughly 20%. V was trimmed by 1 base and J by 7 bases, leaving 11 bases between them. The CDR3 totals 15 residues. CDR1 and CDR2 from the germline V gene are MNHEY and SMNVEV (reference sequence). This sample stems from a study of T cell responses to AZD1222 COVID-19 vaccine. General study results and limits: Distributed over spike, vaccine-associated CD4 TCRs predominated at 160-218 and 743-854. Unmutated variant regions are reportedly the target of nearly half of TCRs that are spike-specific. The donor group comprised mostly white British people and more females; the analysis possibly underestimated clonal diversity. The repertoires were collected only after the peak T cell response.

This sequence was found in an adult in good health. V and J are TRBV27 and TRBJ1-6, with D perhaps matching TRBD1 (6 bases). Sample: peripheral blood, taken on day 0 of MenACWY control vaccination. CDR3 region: CASSLWGRRNSPLHF. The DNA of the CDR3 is TGTGCCAGCAGTTTATGGGGGCGCAGGAATTCACCCCTCCACTTT.